This T cell receptor (beta chain) was obtained from a study of technical replicates of blood from a few donors. The germline gives CDR1 ENHRY, CDR2 SYGVKD. V gave up 6 bases and J gave up 2 bases, with 17 bases separating them. This CDR3 is 15 amino acids long. TCRdb keeps only in-frame clones here, not all; method: immunoSEQ multiplex PCR. This sample has some 60,000 clones; approximately 95% occur once, and the top ten carry about 3%. Material for sequencing was PBMCs. This TCR was sampled from a human donor in good health. Some clones in this sample may be carry-over from other donors' samples. The genes are TRBV10-3 and TRBJ2-7, with D tentatively TRBD2 (6 bases). Here the CDR3 reads CAISHTGEGAYEQYF. CDR3 DNA sequence: TGTGCCATCAGCCACACGGGGGAAGGGGCCTACGAGCAGTACTTC.